This T cell receptor beta chain was retrieved from a study of blood T cell repertoires in COVID-19. The length of the CDR3 is 10 residues. Germline CDR1 is MNHEY and CDR2 is SVGAGI. The V gene lost 10 bases and the J gene lost 6 bases, with 8 bases spanning the gap. In the authors' workflow: For nucleated cells, counts were estimated from reference gene primer amplification. The repertoire was sequenced with immunoSEQ multiplex PCR; TCRdb's copy has only in-frame clones and lacks some. V and J calls and clone size are copied from that table; D and trimming were computed from the DNA. The top ten clones hold more than 6% of a sample with about 240,000 clones, around 90% of them seen once.

Specimen: peripheral blood. The genes are TRBV6-5 and TRBJ2-3; D unclear. The source of this sequence is a man aged 55 to 70 who had recovered from COVID-19. The CDR3 protein is CATTWDTQYF. The CDR3 DNA reads as TGTGCCACAACTTGGGATACGCAGTATTTT.